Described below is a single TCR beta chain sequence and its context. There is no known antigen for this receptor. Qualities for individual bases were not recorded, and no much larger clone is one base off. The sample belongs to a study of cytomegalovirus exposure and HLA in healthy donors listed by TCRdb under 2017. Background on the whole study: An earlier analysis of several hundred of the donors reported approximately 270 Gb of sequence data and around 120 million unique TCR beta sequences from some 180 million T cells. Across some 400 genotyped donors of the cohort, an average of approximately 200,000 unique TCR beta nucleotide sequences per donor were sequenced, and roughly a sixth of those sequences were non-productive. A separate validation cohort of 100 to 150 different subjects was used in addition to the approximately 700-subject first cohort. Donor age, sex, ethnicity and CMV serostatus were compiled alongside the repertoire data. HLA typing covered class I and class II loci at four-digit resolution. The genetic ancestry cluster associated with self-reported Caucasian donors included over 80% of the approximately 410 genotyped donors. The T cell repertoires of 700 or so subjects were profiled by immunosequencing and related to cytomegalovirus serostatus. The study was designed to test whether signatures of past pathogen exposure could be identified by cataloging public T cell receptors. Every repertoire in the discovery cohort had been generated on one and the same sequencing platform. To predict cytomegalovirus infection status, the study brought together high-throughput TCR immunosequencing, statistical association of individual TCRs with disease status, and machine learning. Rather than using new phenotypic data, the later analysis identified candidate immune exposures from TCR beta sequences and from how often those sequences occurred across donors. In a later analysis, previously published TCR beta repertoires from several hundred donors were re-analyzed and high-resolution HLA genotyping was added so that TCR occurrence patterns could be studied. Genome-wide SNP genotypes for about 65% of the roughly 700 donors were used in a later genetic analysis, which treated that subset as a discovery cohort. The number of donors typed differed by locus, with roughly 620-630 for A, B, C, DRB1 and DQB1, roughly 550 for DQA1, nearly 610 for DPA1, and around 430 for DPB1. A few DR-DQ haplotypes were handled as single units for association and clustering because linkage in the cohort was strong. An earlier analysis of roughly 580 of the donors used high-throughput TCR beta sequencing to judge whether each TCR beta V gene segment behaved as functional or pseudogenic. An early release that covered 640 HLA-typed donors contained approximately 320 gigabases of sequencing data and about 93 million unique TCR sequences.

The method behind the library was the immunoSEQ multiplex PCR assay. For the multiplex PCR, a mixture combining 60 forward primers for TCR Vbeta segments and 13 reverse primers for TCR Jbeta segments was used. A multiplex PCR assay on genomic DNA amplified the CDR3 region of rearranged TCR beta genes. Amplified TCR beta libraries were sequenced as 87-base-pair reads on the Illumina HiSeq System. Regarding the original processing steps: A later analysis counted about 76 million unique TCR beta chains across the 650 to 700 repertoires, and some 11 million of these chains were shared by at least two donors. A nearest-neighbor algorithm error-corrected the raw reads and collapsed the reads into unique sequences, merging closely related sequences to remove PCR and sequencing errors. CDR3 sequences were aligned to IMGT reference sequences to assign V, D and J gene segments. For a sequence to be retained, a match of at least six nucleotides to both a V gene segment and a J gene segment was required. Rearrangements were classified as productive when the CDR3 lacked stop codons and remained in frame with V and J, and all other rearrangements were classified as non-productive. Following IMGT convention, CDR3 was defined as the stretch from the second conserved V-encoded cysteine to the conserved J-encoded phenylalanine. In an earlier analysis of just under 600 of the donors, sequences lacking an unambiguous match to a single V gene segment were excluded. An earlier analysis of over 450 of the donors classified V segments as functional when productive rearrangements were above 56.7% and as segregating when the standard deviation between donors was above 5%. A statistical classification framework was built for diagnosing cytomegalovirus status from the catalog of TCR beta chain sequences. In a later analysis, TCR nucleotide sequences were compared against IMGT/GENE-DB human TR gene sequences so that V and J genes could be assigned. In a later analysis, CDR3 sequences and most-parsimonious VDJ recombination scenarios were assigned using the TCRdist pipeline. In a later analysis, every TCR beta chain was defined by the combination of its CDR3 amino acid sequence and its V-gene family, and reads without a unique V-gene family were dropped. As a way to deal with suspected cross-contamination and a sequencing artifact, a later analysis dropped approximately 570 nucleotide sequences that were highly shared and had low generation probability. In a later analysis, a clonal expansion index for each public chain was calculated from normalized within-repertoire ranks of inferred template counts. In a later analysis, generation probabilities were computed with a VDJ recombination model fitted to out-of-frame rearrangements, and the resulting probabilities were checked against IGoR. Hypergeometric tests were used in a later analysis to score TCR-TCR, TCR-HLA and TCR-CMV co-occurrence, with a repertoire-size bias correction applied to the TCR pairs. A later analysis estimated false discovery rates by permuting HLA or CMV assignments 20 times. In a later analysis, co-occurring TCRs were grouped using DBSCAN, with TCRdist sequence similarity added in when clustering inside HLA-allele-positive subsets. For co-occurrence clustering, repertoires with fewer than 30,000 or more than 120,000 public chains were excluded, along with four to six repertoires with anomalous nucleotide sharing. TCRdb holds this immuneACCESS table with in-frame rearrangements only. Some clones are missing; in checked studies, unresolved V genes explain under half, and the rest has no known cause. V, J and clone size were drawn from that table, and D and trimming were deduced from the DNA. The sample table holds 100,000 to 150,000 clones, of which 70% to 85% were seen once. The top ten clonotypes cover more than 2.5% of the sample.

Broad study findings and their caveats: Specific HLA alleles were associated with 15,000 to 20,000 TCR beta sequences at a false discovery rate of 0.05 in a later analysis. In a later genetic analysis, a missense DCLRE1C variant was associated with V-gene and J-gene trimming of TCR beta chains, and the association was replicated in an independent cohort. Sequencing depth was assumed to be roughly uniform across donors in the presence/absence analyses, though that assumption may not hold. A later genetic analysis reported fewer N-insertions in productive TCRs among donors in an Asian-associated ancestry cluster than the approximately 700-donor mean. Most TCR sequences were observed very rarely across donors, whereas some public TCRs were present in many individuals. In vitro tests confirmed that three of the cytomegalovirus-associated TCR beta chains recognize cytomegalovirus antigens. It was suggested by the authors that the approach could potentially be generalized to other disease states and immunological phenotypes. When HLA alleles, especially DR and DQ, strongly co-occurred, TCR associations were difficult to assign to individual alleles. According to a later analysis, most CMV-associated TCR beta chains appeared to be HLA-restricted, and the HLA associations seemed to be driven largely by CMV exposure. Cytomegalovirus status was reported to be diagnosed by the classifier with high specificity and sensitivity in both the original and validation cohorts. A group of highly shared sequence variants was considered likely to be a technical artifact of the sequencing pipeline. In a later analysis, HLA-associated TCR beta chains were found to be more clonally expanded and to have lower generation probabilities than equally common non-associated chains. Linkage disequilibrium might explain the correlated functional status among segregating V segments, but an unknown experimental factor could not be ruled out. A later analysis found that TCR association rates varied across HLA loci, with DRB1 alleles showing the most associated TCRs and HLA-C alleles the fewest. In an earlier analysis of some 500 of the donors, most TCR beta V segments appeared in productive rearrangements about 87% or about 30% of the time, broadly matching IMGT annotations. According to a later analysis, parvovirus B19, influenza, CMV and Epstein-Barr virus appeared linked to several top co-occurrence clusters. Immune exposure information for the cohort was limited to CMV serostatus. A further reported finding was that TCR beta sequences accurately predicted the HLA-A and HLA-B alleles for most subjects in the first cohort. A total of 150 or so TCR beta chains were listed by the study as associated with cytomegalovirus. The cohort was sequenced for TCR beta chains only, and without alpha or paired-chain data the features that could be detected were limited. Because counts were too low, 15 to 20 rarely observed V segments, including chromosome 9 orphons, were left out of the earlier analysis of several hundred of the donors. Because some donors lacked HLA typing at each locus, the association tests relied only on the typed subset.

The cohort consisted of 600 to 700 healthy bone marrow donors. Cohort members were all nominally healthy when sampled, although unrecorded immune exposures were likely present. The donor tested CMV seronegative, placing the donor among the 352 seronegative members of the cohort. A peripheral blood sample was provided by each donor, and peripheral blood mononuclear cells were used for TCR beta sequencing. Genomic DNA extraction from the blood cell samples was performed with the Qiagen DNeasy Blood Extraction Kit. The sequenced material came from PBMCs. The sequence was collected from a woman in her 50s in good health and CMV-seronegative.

The DNA sequence follows: TGTGCCAGCAGCGTAGGTGGGACAGGGGCTAATGAGCAGTTCTTC. Protein translation: CASSVGGTGANEQFF. The chain was built from TRBV9 and TRBJ2-1, with 10 bases matching TRBD1. Germline trimming: 0 bases from V, 7 bases from J; junction bases outside gene matches: 4. The CDR3 covers 15 residues, taking in both the cysteine and the phenylalanine. The entry retains the CDR3 DNA only, 45 bases that are in frame from base 1. From a lookup of the germline V gene, CDR1 and CDR2 are SGDLS and YYNGEE.